The clone carrying this T cell receptor beta chain was seen many times. Antigen unknown. Original data processing: CDR3 differences across clinicopathological groups were used to build a distant-metastasis classifier for papillary thyroid cancer. TCRdb re-analyzed the PCR reads through MiXCR. The V and J calls here are based on TCRdb, not the publication. The sample shows about 92,000 clones, approximately 15% of them seen only once. Not a single patient had been given any form of treatment at any point before undergoing thyroid surgery. This sample stems from a study of metastatic and nonmetastatic thyroid tumors. Overall study: Both malignant and benign thyroid patients supplied peripheral blood and tumor or nodule tissue samples, across which the repertoires of these patients were then compared.

Trimming removed 5 bases from V and 0 bases from J, with 13 bases in between. Germline V gene lookup returns CDR1 SGHNT and CDR2 YYREEE (reference sequence). This CDR3 comprises 15 residues. Study results and caveats: The reported finding was significantly higher TCR beta diversity in malignant thyroid tumors relative to benign nodules, in blood and tumor.

The V call is TRBV5-4, the J call TRBJ2-3; D is unclear. Sequenced input: blood. This TCR came from a female donor with papillary thyroid cancer or a benign thyroid nodule (not recorded which). Some clones in this sample may be carry-over from other donors' samples. The CDR3 protein is CASRPELPSTDTQYF. The CDR3 region has the DNA TGTGCCAGCAGGCCGGAGTTACCTAGCACAGATACGCAGTATTTT.